These T cell receptor beta chains were read from a single sample in a study of identical twins. TCRdb independently ran MiXCR on the 5' RACE reads; one entry per CDR3 protein. The sample has about 470,000 distinct CDR3 sequences; 20% to 25% are singletons. These data were also filed under a second study, of T cells expressing NK-cell markers.

The specimen was CD4+ T cells sorted from blood. The receptors stem from a woman aged 18-35 years in good health. CDR3s include the opening cysteine and the closing phenylalanine or tryptophan. D genes are given only for firm matches. Clone size is not always given. Where it is, it says once, few, many or a class for expanded clones.

clone_size,cdr3_length,j_call,d_call,v_call,cdr3_nt,cdr3_aa
few,15,TRBJ2-1,TRBD1,TRBV5-1,TGCGCCAGCAGCTTGTTAAGGACAGGGTTCGATGAGCAGTTCTTC,CASSLLRTGFDEQFF
few,16,TRBJ2-1,.,TRBV20-1,TGCAGTGCTAGAGTGGATACTTCAAGCTCCTACAATGAGCAGTTCTTC,CSARVDTSSSYNEQFF
.,15,TRBJ2-4,.,TRBV20-1,TGCAGTGCTAGTGGAGCCCCGGGACTTGCAAACATTCAGTACTTC,CSASGAPGLANIQYF
.,14,TRBJ2-5,TRBD1,TRBV2,TGTGCCAGCAGTCCAAGCCGGACAGGGGAGACCCAGTACTTC,CASSPSRTGETQYF
few,14,TRBJ1-2,.,TRBV4-1,TGCGCCAGCAGCCAAGACCGGGACGGTGGTGGCTACACCTTC,CASSQDRDGGGYTF
few,14,TRBJ2-1,TRBD1,TRBV5-1,TGCGCCAGCAGCTTGGGACAGGGTTCGGATGAGCAGTTCTTC,CASSLGQGSDEQFF
few,14,TRBJ2-2,.,TRBV20-1,TGCAGTGCCCAGGAGGGGGCCAACACCGGGGAGCTGTTTTTT,CSAQEGANTGELFF
.,18,TRBJ2-1,.,TRBV11-2,TGTGCCAGCAGCTTAGATCAATCGGCAGGTACCACCAACAATGAGCAGTTCTTC,CASSLDQSAGTTNNEQFF
.,16,TRBJ2-2,.,TRBV20-1,TGCAGTGCTAGAGGAGGAAGCAACTCGAACACCGGGGAGCTGTTTTTT,CSARGGSNSNTGELFF
few,13,TRBJ2-1,.,TRBV12-3/TRBV12-4,TGTGCCAGCAGACGGTTACTAGGTAATGAGCAGTTCTTC,CASRRLLGNEQFF
.,15,TRBJ2-2,TRBD1,TRBV7-8,TGTGCCAGCAGCTTCGGGACAGGGTTTGACGGGGAGCTGTTTTTT,CASSFGTGFDGELFF
.,14,TRBJ2-1,TRBD2,TRBV10-3,TGTGCCACCTCGACTAGCGGCTCCTACAATGAGCAGTTCTTC,CATSTSGSYNEQFF
few,13,TRBJ2-7,TRBD1,TRBV11-2,TGTGCCAGCAGCTTGGGACAGGGTGACGAGCAGTACTTC,CASSLGQGDEQYF
.,12,TRBJ2-1,TRBD2,TRBV11-2,TGTGCCAGCAGCTTGTGGGAGGGAGAGCAGTTCTTC,CASSLWEGEQFF
many,12,TRBJ2-5,.,TRBV12-3/TRBV12-4,TGTGCCAGCAGCGACAGCGGAGAGACCCAGTACTTC,CASSDSGETQYF
.,12,TRBJ2-7,.,TRBV20-1,TGCAGTGCTACGAGGGGCTCCTACGAGCAGTACTTC,CSATRGSYEQYF
.,15,TRBJ1-3,TRBD1,TRBV12-3/TRBV12-4,TGTGCCAGCAGTTTGTCAGGGGGCAACGGAAACACCATATATTTT,CASSLSGGNGNTIYF
few,15,TRBJ2-7,TRBD2,TRBV9,TGTGCCAGCAGCGTGGGACTAGCGGGAGCCCACGAGCAGTACTTC,CASSVGLAGAHEQYF
.,15,TRBJ2-7,TRBD2,TRBV7-2,TGTGCCAGCAGCTTGGGGTCTAGCGGGGCCTACGAGCAGTACTTC,CASSLGSSGAYEQYF
few,19,TRBJ2-3,TRBD2,TRBV6-1,TGTGCCAGCAGGAACCGGGACCGAAATTCAGCGGGAGGGTCAGATACGCAGTATTTT,CASRNRDRNSAGGSDTQYF
.,11,TRBJ2-7,.,TRBV20-1,TGCAGTGCTTCCCGGGCCTACGCGCAGTACTTC,CSASRAYAQYF
few,13,TRBJ1-6,.,TRBV6-1,TGTGCCAGCAGGGGCGCTCCTAATTCACCCCTCCACTTT,CASRGAPNSPLHF
many,14,TRBJ2-4,.,TRBV5-5,TGTGCCAGCAGCTTGGCCATGACCTCAAACATTCAGTACTTC,CASSLAMTSNIQYF
.,15,TRBJ2-3,.,TRBV7-9,TGTGCCAGCAGCTTAGAGAGGGTGAGAACAGATACGCAGTATTTT,CASSLERVRTDTQYF
.,13,TRBJ2-7,TRBD2,TRBV20-1,TGCAGTGCTAGTTCTAGCGGTCCCTACGAGCAGTACTTC,CSASSSGPYEQYF
.,12,TRBJ2-1,.,TRBV9,TGTGCCAGCAGCGTAGAAAAGGGAGGGCAGTTCTTC,CASSVEKGGQFF
once,16,TRBJ2-2,TRBD1,TRBV5-6,TGTGCCAGCAGCTTGATAAACAGGGGAAACACCGGGGAGCTGTTTTTT,CASSLINRGNTGELFF
few,16,TRBJ2-2,.,TRBV7-9,TGTGCCAGCAGCTTACGCGGGAATACGAACACCGGGGAGCTGTTTTTT,CASSLRGNTNTGELFF
.,14,TRBJ2-3,.,TRBV20-1,TGCAGTGCCTGGGTAGCCCCCTTCACAGATACGCAGTATTTT,CSAWVAPFTDTQYF
.,16,TRBJ2-6,.,TRBV7-8,TGTGCCAGCAGGTTCCCCCTCGGTCTTGGGGCCAACGTCCTGACTTTC,CASRFPLGLGANVLTF
.,11,TRBJ2-7,.,TRBV11-2,TGTGCCAGCAGCGGATGGGCCGGGCAGTACTTC,CASSGWAGQYF
few,11,TRBJ2-5,.,TRBV9,TGTGCCAGCAGCGTAGATGAGACCCAGTACTTC,CASSVDETQYF
.,14,TRBJ2-6,.,TRBV11-1,TGTGCCAGCAGATATACCTCTGGGGCCAACGTCCTGACTTTC,CASRYTSGANVLTF
few,14,TRBJ2-7,.,TRBV6-5,TGTGCCAGCAGTTACGGTTGGCTAAGCTACGAGCAGTACTTC,CASSYGWLSYEQYF
.,15,TRBJ1-5,.,TRBV2,TGTGCCAGCAGCCGAGTCCGGCAACACAATCAGCCCCAGCATTTT,CASSRVRQHNQPQHF
few,13,TRBJ1-5,.,TRBV29-1,TGCAGCGTTGAAGCAACAGGGAAGGGGACCCAGCATTTT,CSVEATGKGTQHF
.,16,TRBJ2-2,TRBD1,TRBV5-1,TGCGCCAGCAGCTTGGTGGGGACAGGGGTATCCGGGGAGCTGTTTTTT,CASSLVGTGVSGELFF